These T cell receptor beta chains were read from a single sample in a study of T cells in Graves' hyperthyroidism and ophthalmopathy. TCRdb itself ran the multiplex PCR reads through MiXCR, one entry per CDR3 protein. Of under 600,000 distinct CDR3 sequences listed, roughly a sixth were seen once; the top ten hold 3% to 4%. Sequenced: blood. All receptors derive from a woman aged 40-49 years with Graves' ophthalmopathy. Both conserved end residues are part of each CDR3. The D gene is left open where the match is weak. Where a row states a size, it is once, few, many or the class of an expanded clone; other rows omit it.

j_call,clone_size,v_call,d_call,cdr3_aa,cdr3_nt
TRBJ2-2,NA,TRBV5-1,NA,CASSLVVRTGEAGELFF,TGCGCCAGCAGCTTGGTTGTCCGCACAGGGGAGGCCGGGGAGCTGTTTTTT
TRBJ1-5,NA,TRBV20-1,NA,CSAAQGTDTQHF,TGCAGTGCCGCACAGGGCACAGATACGCAGCATTTT
TRBJ2-5,many,TRBV2,NA,CASSEFGIETQYF,TGTGCCAGCAGTGAATTCGGGATTGAGACCCAGTACTTC
TRBJ1-2,NA,TRBV6-5,TRBD1,CASSSRQGNGYTF,TGTGCCAGCAGTTCCCGACAGGGGAATGGCTACACCTTC
TRBJ2-3,many,TRBV20-1,NA,CSASGPYTDTQYF,TGCAGTGCCTCGGGACCCTACACAGATACGCAGTATTTT
TRBJ2-5,many,TRBV6-1,NA,CASTLGGSQETQYF,TGTGCCAGCACCCTAGGGGGGTCACAAGAGACCCAGTACTTC
TRBJ1-5,many,TRBV28,NA,CASSFWQPNQPQHF,TGTGCCAGCAGTTTTTGGCAGCCCAATCAGCCCCAGCATTTT
TRBJ1-5,NA,TRBV19,NA,CASSLSIQLGNQPQHF,TGTGCCAGTAGTCTATCTATACAGTTGGGGAATCAGCCCCAGCATTTT
TRBJ1-3,few,TRBV18,NA,CASSPAGASRYSGNTIYF,TGTGCCAGCTCACCGGCGGGGGCCAGTCGTTACTCTGGAAACACCATATATTTT
TRBJ2-1,NA,TRBV12-3/TRBV12-4,TRBD1,CASSATGGYNEQFF,TGTGCCAGCAGTGCGACAGGGGGCTACAATGAGCAGTTCTTC
TRBJ2-3,many,TRBV7-9,TRBD2,CASSKGLAGNTDTQYF,TGTGCCAGCAGTAAAGGACTAGCGGGTAACACAGATACGCAGTATTTT
TRBJ1-6,once,TRBV18,NA,CASSPGREASPLHF,TGTGCCAGCTCACCGGGACGGGAGGCTTCACCCCTCCACTTT
TRBJ1-2,many,TRBV2,TRBD1,CASSEAGRGLYGYTF,TGTGCCAGCAGTGAGGCCGGCAGGGGGCTGTATGGCTACACCTTC
TRBJ1-2,NA,TRBV6-1,TRBD1,CASEGQFDGYTF,TGTGCCAGCGAGGGACAGTTCGATGGCTACACCTTC
TRBJ2-7,many,TRBV5-1,NA,CASSLSGGTAVSYEQYF,TGCGCCAGCAGCTTGAGTGGCGGGACAGCCGTTTCCTACGAGCAGTACTTC
TRBJ1-1,NA,TRBV6-2/TRBV6-3,NA,CVSTPGPSYGLNTEAFF,TGTGTCAGCACTCCGGGCCCGTCCTACGGGTTGAACACTGAAGCTTTCTTT
TRBJ2-3,few,TRBV3-1,NA,CASSQVIGGPADTQYF,TGTGCCAGCAGCCAAGTTATCGGGGGGCCGGCAGATACGCAGTATTTT
TRBJ2-1,many,TRBV6-1,NA,CASSALGAEDYNEQFF,TGTGCCAGCAGTGCCCTCGGGGCGGAGGACTACAATGAGCAGTTCTTC
TRBJ1-1,many,TRBV28,TRBD1,CASSLEGIRQGRLYVMNTEAFF,TGTGCCAGCAGTTTAGAAGGCATTCGACAGGGAAGACTCTACGTTATGAACACTGAAGCTTTCTTT
TRBJ2-3,few,TRBV20-1,NA,CSARIPTDTQYF,TGCAGTGCTAGAATCCCCACAGATACGCAGTATTTT
TRBJ2-3,many,TRBV11-2,TRBD2,CASSSRLAGTGTDTQYF,TGTGCCAGCAGCTCGCGACTAGCGGGTACTGGGACAGATACGCAGTATTTT
TRBJ2-2,NA,TRBV5-1,NA,CASSLEQGPKTGELFF,TGCGCCAGCAGCTTGGAACAGGGACCTAAGACCGGGGAGCTGTTTTTT
TRBJ1-1,many,TRBV19,TRBD1,CASRDRGGTEAFF,TGTGCCAGTAGGGACAGGGGCGGCACTGAAGCTTTCTTT
TRBJ2-2,few,TRBV29-1,NA,CSVPLGGEGGELFF,TGCAGCGTCCCCCTCGGCGGGGAAGGCGGGGAGCTGTTTTTT
TRBJ1-2,NA,TRBV4-1,NA,CASSQFTLNSNHYGYTF,TGCGCCAGCAGCCAATTTACGCTAAACAGCAACCACTATGGCTACACCTTC
TRBJ2-2,few,TRBV30,NA,CAWSLLAETTGELFF,TGTGCCTGGAGCCTCTTAGCGGAAACCACCGGGGAGCTGTTTTTT
TRBJ2-5,NA,TRBV10-3,NA,CAISGNTPFGETQYF,TGTGCCATCAGTGGGAATACACCGTTTGGGGAGACCCAGTACTTC
TRBJ2-1,many,TRBV6-1,NA,CASSTQFGAGAPYNEQFF,TGTGCCAGCAGTACGCAGTTCGGTGCGGGGGCCCCCTACAATGAGCAGTTCTTC
TRBJ2-1,medium-sized,TRBV2,TRBD2,CASSEGLLAGAYNEQFF,TGTGCCAGCAGTGAGGGCCTACTAGCGGGTGCGTACAATGAGCAGTTCTTC
TRBJ1-1,many,TRBV6-6,NA,CASSYSMPPGNTEAFF,TGTGCCAGCAGTTACTCGATGCCCCCTGGGAACACTGAAGCTTTCTTT
TRBJ2-1,NA,TRBV19,NA,CASSIDGVKELKFF,TGTGCCAGTAGTATAGATGGGGTTAAGGAACTTAAGTTCTTC
TRBJ2-1,few,TRBV7-9,NA,CASSPPNGHEQFF,TGTGCCAGCAGCCCTCCTAATGGACATGAGCAGTTCTTC
TRBJ2-3,many,TRBV18,NA,CASAAGPITDTQYF,TGTGCCAGCGCGGCTGGACCCATCACAGATACGCAGTATTTT
TRBJ2-1,NA,TRBV5-1,NA,CASSFSVGYEQFF,TGCGCCAGCAGCTTTTCTGTAGGGTATGAGCAGTTCTTC
TRBJ2-1,many,TRBV20-1,TRBD2,CSATPGLAGGQIYNEQFF,TGCAGTGCTACCCCGGGCCTAGCGGGAGGCCAAATATACAATGAGCAGTTCTTC
TRBJ2-7,once,TRBV4-1,TRBD1,CASSQDPGGYYEQYF,TGCGCCAGCAGCCAAGATCCAGGGGGCTACTACGAGCAGTACTTC
TRBJ2-3,NA,TRBV20-1,TRBD2,CSARGRKRELDTQYF,TGCAGTGCTAGAGGTAGGAAGCGGGAGTTGGATACGCAGTATTTT
TRBJ2-1,many,TRBV18,NA,CASSRSRDEQFF,TGTGCCAGCTCGCGGAGCCGGGACGAGCAGTTCTTC
TRBJ2-1,NA,TRBV29-1,NA,CSVSPINEQFF,TGCAGCGTTTCCCCCATCAATGAGCAGTTCTTC
TRBJ2-1,NA,TRBV20-1,NA,CSASVPGLLNEQFF,TGCAGTGCTAGCGTCCCGGGACTTCTAAATGAGCAGTTCTTC
TRBJ2-7,many,TRBV3-1,TRBD2,CASSQPTSGTSYEQYF,TGTGCCAGCAGCCAACCCACTAGCGGGACCTCCTACGAGCAGTACTTC
TRBJ2-3,few,TRBV6-9,TRBD2,CASSYGVAGDSDTQYF,TGTGCCAGCAGTTACGGGGTAGCGGGAGATTCAGATACGCAGTATTTT